The T cell receptor beta chain described here comes from a study of CXCR3-negative and CXCR3-positive naive CD8 T cells. Study as a whole: Cumulative TRB read yield was roughly 130 million, averaging about 1.5 +/- 0.3 million per library.

On this clonotype itself: Its antigen is as yet unknown.

The length of the CDR3 is 16 residues. Germline assignment: CDR1 LNHNV and CDR2 YYDKDF (reference sequence). General study findings and limits: In both naive subsets diversity was comparably high, whereas memory CD8+ cells showed much lower diversity. Naive subsets displayed similar surface CD5, and TCR strength was inferred from TRB CDR3 properties.

UMI-labeled 5' RACE TRB cDNA libraries were prepared from the cells. TCRdb re-called the 5' RACE reads; every CDR3 protein appears as one record, without DNA. There are 45,000 to 55,000 distinct CDR3 sequences in the sample, with approximately 15% held by the top ten. The sample consisted of memory CD8+ T cells from blood. V and J are TRBV15 and TRBJ2-3; TCRdb calls TRBD1, which cannot be checked without DNA. This clonotype was obtained from a human donor in good health. Some clones in this sample may be carry-over from other donors' samples. CDR3 residues: CATSRVLGAGSDTQYF.